The 30 T cell receptor beta chains given below trace back to one sample, sequenced in a study of T-cell reconstitution after alpha-beta-depleted transplantation in children. Unique molecular identifiers tagged the TCRbeta library. One entry per CDR3 protein results from TCRdb running MiXCR on the PCR reads. The data show almost 600,000 distinct CDR3 sequences, 25% to 30% seen once. This specimen consisted of PBMCs, obtained before TCRalphabeta/CD19-depleted stem cell transplant. Receptors originate from a boy in the first two years of life with Wiskott-Aldrich syndrome, due to receive a stem cell transplant.

This CDR3 reads CATGRKREGADEQFF. The CDR3, as DNA: TGTGCCACCGGAAGAAAGCGGGAGGGCGCTGATGAGCAGTTCTTC. This chain links TRBV15 with TRBJ2-1; TRBD2 aligns across 10 bases. In germline, CDR1 is LNHNV, CDR2 YYDKDF (reference sequence). V lost 8 bases and J lost 8; bases outside the gene matches: 12. The CDR3 has 15 residues.

The V call is TRBV12-3 or TRBV12-4, the J call TRBJ1-2; the D is unclear. CDR3 size: 14 residues. The V gene lost 4 bases and the J gene lost 3 bases, with 12 bases spanning the gap. In DNA, the CDR3 is TGTGCCAGCAGTTCCTGGACGGACGACTATGGCTACACCTTC. This codes for CASSSWTDDYGYTF.

This chain uses TRBV30 with TRBJ1-3, with unresolved D. CDR3 length: 13 amino acids. V shed 3 bases and J shed 0 bases, with 6 bases lying between them. Germline V lookup: CDR1 GTSNPN, CDR2 SVGIG (reference sequence). CDR3 bases: TGTGCCTGGAGCCCCAGCTCTGGAAACACCATATATTTT. Protein sequence: CAWSPSSGNTIYF.

The chain has TRBV20-1 and TRBJ2-1, with 15 nucleotides matching TRBD2. Germline trimming cut 0 bases from V and 7 bases from J; bases unmatched to any gene: 7. The CDR3 length is 17 residues. In germline, CDR1 is DFQATT, CDR2 SNEGSKA (reference sequence). Here the CDR3 DNA reads TGCAGTGCTAGAGACCTAATAGGACTAGCGGGGGGGAATGAGCAGTTCTTC. Protein: CSARDLIGLAGGNEQFF.

The rearrangement links TRBV7-2 to TRBJ2-7, with 9 nucleotides matching TRBD2. The CDR3 totals 15 residues. Trimming took 3 bases from V and 7 from J; bases not matched to a gene: 10. The germline V gene encodes CDR1 SGHTA and CDR2 FQGNSA. DNA for the CDR3: TGTGCCAGCAGCTTTAAAACTAGCGGGTCCGTAGAGCAGTACTTC. Its translation: CASSFKTSGSVEQYF. The full variable domain, rest sourced from reference TRBV7-2 and TRBJ2-7, is GAGVSQSPSNKVTEKGKDVELRCDPISGHTALYWYRQSLGQGLEFLIYFQGNSAPDKSGLPSDRFSAERTGGSVSTLTIQRTQQEDSAVYLCASSFKTSGSVEQYFGPGTRLTVT.

The chain is built from TRBV20-1 and TRBJ1-5, with 7 nucleotides matching TRBD1. Germline V gene lookup returns CDR1 DFQATT and CDR2 SNEGSKA (reference sequence). Trimming at V came to 2 bases and at J to 2 bases, leaving 12 bases not matched to a gene. The CDR3 is 17 residues long. CDR3 sequence: CSARRGTASFGNQPQHF. CDR3 nucleotide sequence: TGCAGTGCTAGACGGGGGACAGCGTCCTTTGGCAATCAGCCCCAGCATTTT.

The chain couples TRBV27 to TRBJ2-7, with a possible D match to TRBD1 (6 bases). The CDR3 consists of 15 residues. Germline V gene lookup returns CDR1 MNHEY and CDR2 SMNVEV (reference sequence). Trimming removed 8 bases from V and 5 bases from J, with 22 bases in between. CDR3 protein: CASSPAGVLVDEQYF. CDR3 nucleotides: TGTGCCAGCTCGCCGGCAGGGGTGTTAGTTGACGAGCAGTACTTC.

The chain carries TRBV30 and TRBJ2-2, with a weak D call TRBD2 (5 bases). Germline V CDR1 and CDR2: GTSNPN, SVGIG (reference sequence). The CDR3 totals 13 residues. Deletions cut 4 bases from V and 0 bases from J, with 6 bases between. CDR3 protein: CAWTGTNTGELFF. The CDR3 nucleotides are TGTGCCTGGACCGGGACGAACACCGGGGAGCTGTTTTTT.

This clonotype was seen a handful of times. The rearrangement joins TRBV5-1 to TRBJ2-1; D could derive from TRBD1 or TRBD2 (5 bases each). The V gene's germline CDR1 is SGHRS and CDR2 YFSETQ. CDR3 length: 16 residues. Deletions cut 0 bases from V and 7 bases from J, with 17 bases between. The DNA for the CDR3 is TGCGCCAGCAGCTTGGTCGGGACGAGAATGGAAAATGAGCAGTTCTTC. Translated: CASSLVGTRMENEQFF.

The V gene is TRBV7-9, the J gene TRBJ2-1; possibly TRBD2 for D (6 bases). Germline loops: CDR1 SEHNR, CDR2 FQNEAQ (reference sequence). The CDR3 contains 16 residues. Trimming shortened V by 5 bases and J by 4 bases, and 18 bases separated the two germline ends. CDR3 loop: CASSIFLANYYNEQFF. The CDR3 DNA reads as TGTGCCAGCAGCATCTTTCTAGCGAATTATTACAATGAGCAGTTCTTC.

This clonotype has just a few counts. The chain links TRBV2 to TRBJ1-5, with D perhaps TRBD1 (6 bases). The germline CDR1 and CDR2 sequences are SNHLY and FYNNEI. Trimming took off 6 bases at V and 4 bases at J, with 13 bases between the two ends. CDR3 length: 14 amino acids. The DNA of the CDR3 is TGTGCCAGCAGCACCGAAAGGGGGAATCAGCCCCAGCATTTT. It codes for CASSTERGNQPQHF.

V usage is TRBV27 and J usage is TRBJ2-5; no reliable D call. The CDR3 is 15 residues long. Trimming took off 3 bases at V and 3 bases at J, with 14 bases between the two ends. Looked up from germline, CDR1 is MNHEY and CDR2 is SMNVEV (reference sequence). CDR3 region: CASSLVGSPKETQYF. CDR3 DNA: TGTGCCAGCAGTTTGGTTGGCTCACCTAAAGAGACCCAGTACTTC.

The chain links TRBV5-1 to TRBJ2-5, with D possibly matching TRBD2 (6 bases). The CDR3 totals 13 residues. Between the trimmed V and J ends, which lost 5 bases and 7 bases, there was a span of 15 bases. Germline CDR1 reads SGHRS; CDR2 reads YFSETQ. The CDR3 DNA sequence: TGCGCCAGCAGACTAATCGTCGGGGGGACCCAGTACTTC. The encoded protein is CASRLIVGGTQYF.

The rearrangement uses TRBV20-1 and TRBJ2-3; TRBD2 matches 13 bases. CDR1 is DFQATT, CDR2 SNEGSKA, per germline (reference sequence). CDR3 length: 16 amino acids. The V gene end was trimmed by 3 bases and the J gene end by 3 bases; junction bases not matched to a gene: 6. CDR3 in DNA: TGCAGTGCTAGCGGACTAGCGGGAGTCCGTACAGATACGCAGTATTTT. This sequence encodes CSASGLAGVRTDTQYF.

The J gene is TRBJ2-1, the V gene TRBV12-3 or TRBV12-4, with D perhaps matching TRBD1 or TRBD2 (5 bases each). This CDR3 contains 17 residues. V lost 2 bases, J lost 8 bases, and 22 bases lay in between. The CDR3 loop reads CASSLQVGGPTFDEQFF. The CDR3 DNA sequence: TGTGCCAGCAGTTTACAGGTTGGGGGACCCACTTTTGATGAGCAGTTCTTC.

This chain joins TRBV5-1 and TRBJ2-2; 7 nucleotides match TRBD1. This CDR3 spans 14 amino acids. Germline V gene lookup returns CDR1 SGHRS and CDR2 YFSETQ. J lost 6 bases, V lost 0 bases, and 2 bases had no gene match. The DNA of the CDR3 is TGCGCCAGCAGCTTGGCTCAGGGGGCCGGGGAGCTGTTTTTT. Amino acids: CASSLAQGAGELFF.

The rearrangement uses TRBV12-3 or TRBV12-4 and TRBJ2-1, with D hard to call. With 2 bases removed from V and 13 bases from J, the gap between germline ends came to 9 bases. This CDR3 has 11 amino acids. This CDR3 reads CASSLISEQFF. The CDR3 region has the DNA TGTGCCAGCAGTTTAATCAGCGAACAGTTCTTC.

This clonotype was seen a few times. As DNA, the CDR3 is TGTGCCAGCAGCTATTTAGCGGGAGACAATGAGCAGTTCTTC. Amino acid sequence: CASSYLAGDNEQFF. The rearrangement links TRBV5-6 to TRBJ2-1, with 9 nucleotides matching TRBD2. Germline values: CDR1 SGHDT, CDR2 YYEEEE. This CDR3 contains 14 residues. Unmatched junction bases numbered 3, after V lost 3 bases and J lost 5 bases.

Written as DNA, the CDR3 is TGTGCCAGCAGTTCGTCGACACCTAGCAATCAGCCCCAGCATTTT. It yields the protein CASSSSTPSNQPQHF. The V call is TRBV27, the J call TRBJ1-5; D remains ambiguous. CDR3 length equals 15 residues. V shed 4 bases and J shed 0 bases, with 10 bases lying between them. Germline V gene lookup returns CDR1 MNHEY and CDR2 SMNVEV (reference sequence).

CDR3 residues: CAISNGQGSNYGYTF. DNA for the CDR3: TGTGCCATCAGTAATGGACAGGGTTCTAACTATGGCTACACCTTC. The chain carries TRBV10-3 and TRBJ1-2; 8 bases line up with TRBD1. The V gene's germline CDR1 is ENHRY and CDR2 SYGVKD. The CDR3 loop spans 15 amino acids. Trimming cost V 5 bases and J 0 bases; bases outside gene matches: 5.

This clonotype was counted only a few times. V usage is TRBV27 and J usage is TRBJ1-6, with TRBD1 matching over 10 bases. The CDR3 has 17 residues. Per the germline V gene, CDR1 is MNHEY and CDR2 is SMNVEV (reference sequence). V gave up 5 bases and J gave up 5 bases; unmatched junction bases: 9. CDR3 DNA sequence: TGTGCCAGCAGTCCGAGGGACAGGGGAATTCATAATTCACCCCTCCACTTT. Its translation: CASSPRDRGIHNSPLHF.

There are a few counts of this clonotype. This chain connects TRBV5-6 to TRBJ2-6; no clear D gene. CDR1 and CDR2 from the germline V gene are SGHDT and YYEEEE. The CDR3 contains 16 residues. V was trimmed by 2 bases and J by 4 bases, leaving 13 bases between them. The CDR3 loop is CASSFVSPLGANVLTF. The CDR3 DNA reads TGTGCCAGCAGCTTTGTATCGCCATTGGGGGCCAACGTCCTGACTTTC. The full variable domain, with the rest looked up from reference TRBV5-6 and TRBJ2-6, is DAGVTQSPTHLIKTRGQQVTLRCSPKSGHDTVSWYQQALGQGPQFIFQYYEEEERQRGNFPDRFSGHQFPNYSSELNVNALLLGDSALYLCASSFVSPLGANVLTFGAGSRLTVL.

The rearrangement uses TRBV7-8 and TRBJ2-5; unclear D gene. V lost 2 bases, J lost 2 bases, and 9 bases lay in between. CDR1 is SGHVS, CDR2 FQNEAQ, per germline. The CDR3 loop spans 14 amino acids. CDR3 loop: CASSLYSYQETQYF. The CDR3 DNA sequence: TGTGCCAGCAGCTTATATTCGTATCAAGAGACCCAGTACTTC.

The chain has TRBV5-1 and TRBJ2-1, with unresolved D. The CDR3 contains 16 residues. V dropped 0 bases and J dropped 0 bases, with 10 bases sitting between them. In germline, CDR1 is SGHRS, CDR2 YFSETQ. CDR3 bases: TGCGCCAGCAGCTTGGCCCTACCGAGCTCCTACAATGAGCAGTTCTTC. It translates to CASSLALPSSYNEQFF.

V is TRBV4-2 and J is TRBJ2-3; 10 bases line up with TRBD2. This CDR3 spans 19 amino acids. V lost 0 bases and J lost 0; bases outside the gene matches: 9. The germline V gene encodes CDR1 LGHNA and CDR2 YNFKEQ. The CDR3 is CASSQEPPGLAASTDTQYF. The CDR3 region has the DNA TGTGCCAGCAGCCAAGAGCCCCCTGGACTAGCGGCTAGCACAGATACGCAGTATTTT.

The chain carries TRBV5-5 and TRBJ2-1, with 14 bases fitting TRBD2. V lost 4 bases and J lost 10; bases outside the gene matches: 10. The germline V gene has CDR1 SGHKS and CDR2 YYEKEE (reference sequence). CDR3 length: 16 amino acids. CDR3 DNA sequence: TGTGCCAGCAGCCCCTCCGGGACTAGCGGGAGTTTAGAGCAGTTCTTC. Translating it yields CASSPSGTSGSLEQFF.

The chain is built from TRBV3-1 and TRBJ1-6, with TRBD1 as a possible D gene (6 bases). Germline-derived CDR1 and CDR2 are LGHDT and YNNKEL (reference sequence). Trimming removed 1 base at V and 8 bases at J, with 9 bases between. The CDR3 is made up of 14 amino acids. CDR3 sequence reads: CASSQVTGYSPLHF. Here the CDR3 DNA reads TGTGCCAGCAGCCAAGTTACAGGGTATTCACCCCTCCACTTT.

This clonotype was observed a few times. The V call is TRBV14, the J call TRBJ2-1; 12 bases map to TRBD2. Germline values: CDR1 SGHDN, CDR2 FVKESK. The CDR3 covers 19 residues. V shed 3 bases and J 0 bases; nucleotides not matched to a gene: 9. In DNA form, the CDR3 reads TGTGCCAGCAGCCATCGGACTAGCGGGAAATTTCACTCCTACAATGAGCAGTTCTTC. Its protein product is CASSHRTSGKFHSYNEQFF.

The V gene is TRBV20-1, the J gene TRBJ2-4; 10 nucleotides agree with TRBD2. V gave up 2 bases and J gave up 3 bases; unmatched junction bases: 7. The CDR3 covers 16 residues. The germline V gene has CDR1 DFQATT and CDR2 SNEGSKA (reference sequence). CDR3 residues: CSARPHGTSVKNIQYF. The CDR3 nucleotides are TGCAGTGCTAGACCACACGGGACTAGCGTCAAAAACATTCAGTACTTC.

This clonotype is a singleton in its sample. The chain has TRBV11-3 and TRBJ2-1; TRBD2 aligns across 10 bases. From germline, CDR1 is SGHNT and CDR2 YENEEA. CDR3 length equals 17 residues. V shed 1 base, J shed 6 bases, and the junction held 9 bases outside the gene matches. The CDR3 region has the DNA TGTGCCAGCAGCTTAGGACTAGCGGGCGTTAGAGGCAATGAGCAGTTCTTC. Its translation is CASSLGLAGVRGNEQFF.